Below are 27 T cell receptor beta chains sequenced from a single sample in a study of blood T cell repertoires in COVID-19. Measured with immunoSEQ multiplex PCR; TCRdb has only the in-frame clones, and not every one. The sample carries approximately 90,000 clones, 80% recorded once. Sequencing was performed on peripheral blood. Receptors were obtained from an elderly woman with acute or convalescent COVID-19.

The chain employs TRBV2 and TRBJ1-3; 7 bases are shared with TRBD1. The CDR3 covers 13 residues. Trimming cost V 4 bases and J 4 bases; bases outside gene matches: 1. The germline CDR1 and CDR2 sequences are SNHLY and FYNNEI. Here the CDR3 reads CASSVDRGNTIYF. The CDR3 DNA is TGTGCCAGCAGTGTGGACAGGGGAAACACCATATATTTT.

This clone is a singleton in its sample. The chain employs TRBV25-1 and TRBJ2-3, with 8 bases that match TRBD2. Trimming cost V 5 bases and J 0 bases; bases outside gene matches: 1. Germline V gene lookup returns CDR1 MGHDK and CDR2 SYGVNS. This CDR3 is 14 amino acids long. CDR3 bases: TGTGCCAGCAGTTCTAGCGGGAGCACAGATACGCAGTATTTT. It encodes CASSSSGSTDTQYF.

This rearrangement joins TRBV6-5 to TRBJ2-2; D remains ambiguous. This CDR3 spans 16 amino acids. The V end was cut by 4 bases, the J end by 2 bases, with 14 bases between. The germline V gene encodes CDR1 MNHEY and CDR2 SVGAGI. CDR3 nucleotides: TGTGCCAGCAGTTCCTTTCCCCCTAGTAACACCGGGGAGCTGTTTTTT. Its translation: CASSSFPPSNTGELFF.

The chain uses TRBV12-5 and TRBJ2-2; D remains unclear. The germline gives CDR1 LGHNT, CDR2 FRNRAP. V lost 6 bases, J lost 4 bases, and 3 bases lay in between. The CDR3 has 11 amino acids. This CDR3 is CASGLTGELFF. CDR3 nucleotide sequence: TGTGCTAGTGGACTCACCGGGGAGCTGTTTTTT.

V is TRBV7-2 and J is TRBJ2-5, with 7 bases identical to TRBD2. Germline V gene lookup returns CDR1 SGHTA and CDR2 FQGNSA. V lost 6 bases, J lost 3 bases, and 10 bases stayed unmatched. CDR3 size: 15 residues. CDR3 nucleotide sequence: TGTGCCAGCAGTTCTAGCGGTTTTAGTAAAGAGACCCAGTACTTC. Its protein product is CASSSSGFSKETQYF.

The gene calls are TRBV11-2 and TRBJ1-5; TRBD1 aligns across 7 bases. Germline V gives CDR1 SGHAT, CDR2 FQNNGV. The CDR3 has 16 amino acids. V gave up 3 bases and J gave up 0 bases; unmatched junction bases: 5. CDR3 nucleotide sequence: TGTGCCAGCAGCTTGGGGGGACAGCCTAGCAATCAGCCCCAGCATTTT. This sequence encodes CASSLGGQPSNQPQHF. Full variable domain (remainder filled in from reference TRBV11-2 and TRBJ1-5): EAGVAQSPRYKIIEKRQSVAFWCNPISGHATLYWYQQILGQGPKLLIQFQNNGVVDDSQLPKDRFSAERLKGVDSTLKIQPAKLEDSAVYLCASSLGGQPSNQPQHFGDGTRLSIL.

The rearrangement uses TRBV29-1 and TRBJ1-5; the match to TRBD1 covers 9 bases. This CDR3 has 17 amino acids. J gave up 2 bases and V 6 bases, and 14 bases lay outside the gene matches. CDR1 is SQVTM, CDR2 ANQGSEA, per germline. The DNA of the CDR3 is TGCAGCGTATATTCCGGGACAGGGATGACGGGCAATCAGCCCCAGCATTTT. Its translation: CSVYSGTGMTGNQPQHF.

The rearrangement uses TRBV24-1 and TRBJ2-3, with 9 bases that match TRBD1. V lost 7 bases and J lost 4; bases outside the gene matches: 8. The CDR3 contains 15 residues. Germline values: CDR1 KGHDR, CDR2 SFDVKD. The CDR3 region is CATSRGQGFSDTQYF. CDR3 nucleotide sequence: TGTGCCACCAGCCGGGGACAGGGATTTTCAGATACGCAGTATTTT.

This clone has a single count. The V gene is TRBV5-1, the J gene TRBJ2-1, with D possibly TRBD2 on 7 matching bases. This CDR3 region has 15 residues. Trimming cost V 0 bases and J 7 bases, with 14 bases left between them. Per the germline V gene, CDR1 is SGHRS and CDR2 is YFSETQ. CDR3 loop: CASSLVGGPQNEQFF. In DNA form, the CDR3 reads TGCGCCAGCAGCTTGGTGGGGGGGCCGCAGAATGAGCAGTTCTTC.

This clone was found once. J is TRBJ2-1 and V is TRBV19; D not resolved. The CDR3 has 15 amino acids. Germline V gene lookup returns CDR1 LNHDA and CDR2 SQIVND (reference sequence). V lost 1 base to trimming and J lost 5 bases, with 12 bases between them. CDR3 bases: TGTGCCAGTAGTATAGCGCTCCAGGTAGACAATGAGCAGTTCTTC. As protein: CASSIALQVDNEQFF.

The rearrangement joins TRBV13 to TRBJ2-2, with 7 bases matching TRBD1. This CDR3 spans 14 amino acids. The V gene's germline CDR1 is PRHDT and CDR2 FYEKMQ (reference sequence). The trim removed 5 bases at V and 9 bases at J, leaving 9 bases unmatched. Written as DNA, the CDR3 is TGTGCCAGCAGCACCCTACAGGGGCACCGGGAGCTGTTTTTT. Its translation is CASSTLQGHRELFF.

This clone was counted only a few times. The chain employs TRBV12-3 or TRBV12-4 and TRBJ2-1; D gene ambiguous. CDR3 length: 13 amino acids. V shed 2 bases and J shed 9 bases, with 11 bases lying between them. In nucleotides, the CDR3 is TGTGCCAGCAGTTTATTCCCTGTCGGTGAGCAGTTCTTC. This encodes CASSLFPVGEQFF.

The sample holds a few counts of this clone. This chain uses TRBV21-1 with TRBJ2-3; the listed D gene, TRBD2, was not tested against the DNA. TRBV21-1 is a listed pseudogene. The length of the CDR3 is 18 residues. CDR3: CASSKVATRSQIADTQYF. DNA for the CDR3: TGTGCCAGCAGCAAAGTTGCGACTAGGTCCCAAATCGCTGATACGCAGTATTTT.

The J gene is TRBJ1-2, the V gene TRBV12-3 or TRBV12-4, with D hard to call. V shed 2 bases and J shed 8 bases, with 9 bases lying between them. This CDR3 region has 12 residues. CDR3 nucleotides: TGTGCCAGCAGTTTAAAGAGCCTGGGCTACACCTTC. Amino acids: CASSLKSLGYTF.

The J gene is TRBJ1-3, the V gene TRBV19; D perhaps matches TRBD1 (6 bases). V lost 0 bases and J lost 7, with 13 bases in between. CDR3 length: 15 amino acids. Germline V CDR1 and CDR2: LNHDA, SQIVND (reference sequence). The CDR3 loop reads CASSIDGTNPNTIYF. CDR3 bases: TGTGCCAGTAGTATAGACGGGACAAATCCGAACACCATATATTTT.

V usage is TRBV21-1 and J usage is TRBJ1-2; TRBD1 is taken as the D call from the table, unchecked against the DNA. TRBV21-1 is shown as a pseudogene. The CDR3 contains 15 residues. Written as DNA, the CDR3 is TGTGCCAGCAGCGACATACGACAGGGGTGGCATGGCTACACCTTC. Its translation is CASSDIRQGWHGYTF.

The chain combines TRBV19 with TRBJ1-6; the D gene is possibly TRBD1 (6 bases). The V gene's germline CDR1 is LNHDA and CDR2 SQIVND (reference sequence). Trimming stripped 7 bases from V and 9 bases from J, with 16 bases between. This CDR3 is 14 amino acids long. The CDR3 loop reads CASTRVGGTSPLHF. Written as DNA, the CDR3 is TGTGCCAGTACCAGAGTAGGGGGTACTTCACCCCTCCACTTT.

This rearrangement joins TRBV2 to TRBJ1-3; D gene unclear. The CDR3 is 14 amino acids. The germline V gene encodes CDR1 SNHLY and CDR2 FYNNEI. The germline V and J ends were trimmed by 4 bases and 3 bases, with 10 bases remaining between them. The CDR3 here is CASSVGGYGNTIYF. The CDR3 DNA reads TGTGCCAGCAGTGTTGGAGGGTATGGAAACACCATATATTTT.

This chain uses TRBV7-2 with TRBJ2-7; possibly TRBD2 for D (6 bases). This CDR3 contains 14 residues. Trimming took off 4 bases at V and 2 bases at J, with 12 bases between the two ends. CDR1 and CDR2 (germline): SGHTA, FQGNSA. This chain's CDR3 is CASSSREIAYEQYF. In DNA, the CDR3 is TGTGCCAGCAGCTCTCGGGAGATCGCCTACGAGCAGTACTTC.

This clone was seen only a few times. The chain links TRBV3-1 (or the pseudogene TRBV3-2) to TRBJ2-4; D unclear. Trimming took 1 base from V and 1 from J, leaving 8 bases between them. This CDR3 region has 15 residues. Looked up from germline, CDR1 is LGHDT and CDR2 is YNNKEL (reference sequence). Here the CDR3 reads CASSQGVVAKNIQYF. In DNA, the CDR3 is TGTGCCAGCAGCCAAGGAGTAGTGGCCAAAAACATTCAGTACTTC.

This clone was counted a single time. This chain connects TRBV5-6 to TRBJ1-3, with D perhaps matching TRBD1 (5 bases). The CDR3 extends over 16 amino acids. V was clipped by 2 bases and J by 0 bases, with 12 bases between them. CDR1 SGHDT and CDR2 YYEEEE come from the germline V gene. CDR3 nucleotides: TGTGCCAGCAGCTTACGACAGTCTGACTCTGGAAACACCATATATTTT. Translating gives CASSLRQSDSGNTIYF.

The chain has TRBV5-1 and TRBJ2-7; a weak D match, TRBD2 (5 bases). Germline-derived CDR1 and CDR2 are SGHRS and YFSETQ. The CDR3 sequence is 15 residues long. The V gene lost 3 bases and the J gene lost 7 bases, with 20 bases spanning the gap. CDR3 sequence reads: CASSSSGQFREEQYF. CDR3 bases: TGCGCCAGCAGCTCAAGCGGCCAGTTTAGAGAGGAGCAGTACTTC.

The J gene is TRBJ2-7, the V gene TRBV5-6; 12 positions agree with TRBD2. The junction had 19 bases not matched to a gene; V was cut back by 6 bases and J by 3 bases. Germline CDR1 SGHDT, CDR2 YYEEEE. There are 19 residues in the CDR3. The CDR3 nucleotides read TGTGCCAGCAACGCGCTCAGGTCTAGCGGGAGGGCATCGATCTACGAGCAGTACTTC. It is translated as CASNALRSSGRASIYEQYF.

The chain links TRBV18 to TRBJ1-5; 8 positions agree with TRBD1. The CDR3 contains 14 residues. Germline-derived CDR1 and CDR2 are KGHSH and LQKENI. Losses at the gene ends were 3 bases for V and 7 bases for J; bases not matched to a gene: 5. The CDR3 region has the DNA TGTGCCAGCTCACCCGGACAGGGAAAACAGCCCCAGCATTTT. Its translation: CASSPGQGKQPQHF.

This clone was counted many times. This CDR3 reads CASSALTGGYEKLFF. The CDR3 coding sequence is TGTGCCAGCAGCGCGCTAACAGGGGGTTACGAAAAACTGTTTTTT. The chain couples TRBV14 to TRBJ1-4; TRBD1 matches at 8 bases. Germline CDR1 and CDR2: SGHDN and FVKESK. V dropped 5 bases and J dropped 8; count of bases not matched to a gene: 10. The CDR3 loop spans 15 amino acids.

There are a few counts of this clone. The CDR3 coding sequence is TGTGCCAGCTCACCACCCGGAACAGTACGTGGCAATCAGCCCCAGCATTTT. Protein product: CASSPPGTVRGNQPQHF. The chain couples TRBV18 to TRBJ1-5, with D unclear. The CDR3 contains 17 residues. Germline values: CDR1 KGHSH, CDR2 LQKENI. V dropped 0 bases and J dropped 2 bases, with 14 bases sitting between them.

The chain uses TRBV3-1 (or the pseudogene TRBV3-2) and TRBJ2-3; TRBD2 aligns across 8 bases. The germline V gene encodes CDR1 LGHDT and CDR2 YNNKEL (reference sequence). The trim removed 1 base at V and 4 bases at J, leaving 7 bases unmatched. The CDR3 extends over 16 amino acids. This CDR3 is CASSQVPGLGSDTQYF. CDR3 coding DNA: TGTGCCAGCAGCCAAGTCCCGGGACTAGGGTCAGATACGCAGTATTTT.